Below are 5 T cell receptor beta chains sequenced from a single sample in a study of T cells in Graves' hyperthyroidism and ophthalmopathy. Using RNA transcripts as the source, TCR beta CDR3 regions were amplified. HTBI primers were employed in a first-round RT-PCR of the TCR CDR3. TCRdb fed the multiplex PCR reads into MiXCR, producing one record per CDR3 protein. The sample shows more than 600,000 distinct CDR3 sequences, roughly 15% of them seen only once. The sample comprised blood. These receptors were taken from a man aged 18 to 35 with Graves' hyperthyroidism.

The chain couples TRBV27 to TRBJ1-2, with 9 positions matching TRBD1. The germline gives CDR1 MNHEY, CDR2 SMNVEV (reference sequence). The CDR3 covers 15 residues. The J segment lost 5 bases and the V segment lost 4 bases, leaving 8 bases of the junction unmatched. Written as DNA, the CDR3 is TGTGCCAGCAGTTCTGATGGGACAGGGTGGTATGGCTACACCTTC. Protein: CASSSDGTGWYGYTF.

This clonotype was observed at least ten times. The chain uses TRBV30 and TRBJ2-3; the D is unclear. Trimming took off 2 bases at V and 0 bases at J, with 6 bases between the two ends. This CDR3 comprises 13 residues. Looked up from germline, CDR1 is GTSNPN and CDR2 is SVGIG (reference sequence). In DNA, the CDR3 is TGTGCCTGGAGTCAGGCTAGCACAGATACGCAGTATTTT. Its translation: CAWSQASTDTQYF.

The chain carries TRBV19 and TRBJ1-1, with 8 bases identical to TRBD1. Trimming removed 7 bases from V and 5 bases from J; junction bases left unmatched: 9. This CDR3 region has 14 residues. Germline loops: CDR1 LNHDA, CDR2 SQIVND (reference sequence). The CDR3 nucleotides are TGTGCCAGTACTGGGGACAGGAGTCGGACTGAAGCTTTCTTT. This encodes CASTGDRSRTEAFF.

This clonotype has a handful of counts. The chain joins TRBV25-1 to TRBJ1-1, with 9 bases matching TRBD1. Germline V gives CDR1 MGHDK, CDR2 SYGVNS. This CDR3 is 21 amino acids long. V shed 0 bases and J 1 base; nucleotides not matched to a gene: 18. CDR3 sequence reads: CASSEYTQNRDRVRGNTEAFF. CDR3 sequence (DNA): TGTGCCAGCAGTGAATATACCCAAAACCGGGACAGGGTCCGGGGGAACACTGAAGCTTTCTTT.

This clonotype has ten or more counts. This chain connects TRBV2 to TRBJ2-5, with D perhaps matching TRBD2 (5 bases). In germline, CDR1 is SNHLY, CDR2 FYNNEI. The ends were cut back, 9 bases at V and 5 bases at J, with 10 bases in the middle. The CDR3 spans 11 residues. Here the CDR3 reads CASITGETQYF. In nucleotides, the CDR3 is TGTGCCAGTATCACGGGGGAGACCCAGTACTTC.